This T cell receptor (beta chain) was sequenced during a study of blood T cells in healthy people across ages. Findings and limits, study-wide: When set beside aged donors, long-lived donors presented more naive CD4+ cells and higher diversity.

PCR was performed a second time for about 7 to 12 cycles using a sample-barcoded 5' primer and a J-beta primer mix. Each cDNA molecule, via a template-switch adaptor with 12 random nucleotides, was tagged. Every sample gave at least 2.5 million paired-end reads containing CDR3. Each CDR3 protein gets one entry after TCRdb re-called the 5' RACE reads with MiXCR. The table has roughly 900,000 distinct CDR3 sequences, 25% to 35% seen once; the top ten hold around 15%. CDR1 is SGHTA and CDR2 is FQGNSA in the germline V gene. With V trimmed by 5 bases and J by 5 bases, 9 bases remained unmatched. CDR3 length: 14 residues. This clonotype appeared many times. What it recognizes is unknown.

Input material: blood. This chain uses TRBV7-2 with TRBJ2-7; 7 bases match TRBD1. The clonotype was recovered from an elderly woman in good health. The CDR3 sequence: CASSRASQGHEQYF. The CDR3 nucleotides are TGTGCCAGCAGCAGAGCTTCACAGGGGCACGAGCAGTACTTC.